The clone carrying this T cell receptor (beta chain) was seen more than once but under ten times. Its antigen is not known. The record originates from a study of CD8 T cell repertoires and HIV-1 epitope variants. The overall study: Equal numbers of autologous T cell-negative cells presented antigen to enriched T cells.

V gave up 0 bases and J gave up 6 bases, with 7 bases separating them. This CDR3 is built from 13 residues. CDR1 SGHDT and CDR2 YYEEEE come from the germline V gene. Sequencing used immunoSEQ multiplex PCR; TCRdb keeps in-frame clones, though not all of them. The table records about 5,500 clones, roughly 68% of them present only once. The receptor was derived from a male donor with HIV. Sequencing input: cultured CD8+ T cells derived from PBMCs. The chain links TRBV5-6 to TRBJ2-1; no clear D gene. The CDR3 DNA follows: TGTGCCAGCAGCTTGGTGCAGGCCAATGAGCAGTTCTTC. The encoded protein is CASSLVQANEQFF.